The source of this T cell receptor (beta chain) is a study of T cell changes during pregnancy in multiple sclerosis. TCRdb keeps only in-frame clones here, not all; method: immunoSEQ multiplex PCR. This sample has 75,000 to 95,000 clones, with 75% to 95% found just once. This CDR3 has 15 residues. Germline CDR1 reads SGHRS; CDR2 reads YFSETQ. Trimming took 4 bases from V and 5 from J, leaving 15 bases between them. The sequence came from a female donor with multiple sclerosis, enrolled in a pregnancy study. The chain recombines TRBV5-1 with TRBJ2-2, with a tentative D call TRBD1 (6 bases). The sequences come from peripheral blood, collected before pregnancy. The CDR3 region is CASSQPGVRTGELFF. Written as DNA, the CDR3 is TGCGCCAGCAGCCAGCCAGGGGTACGGACCGGGGAGCTGTTTTTT.